The 30 T cell receptor beta chains below come from one sample, sequenced in a study of response to subunit inactivated influenza vaccine (dated by TCRdb to 2016 to 2018). Receptor libraries were prepared by RT-PCR. Sequenced on an Illumina HiSeq 2500. The public reads were reprocessed in TCRdb via fastp at Q25 and MiXCR, keeping in-frame beta chains. Every distinct CDR3 protein forms one entry, paired with its most common genes and DNA. Present in this sample are 500,000 to 550,000 distinct CDR3 sequences, 20% to 25% of which were seen just once. 2.5% to 3.5% of the sample lies in the top ten. This sample was also put to use in a study of T cells expressing NK-cell markers. The second study also describes: The TCR beta cDNA libraries were made using 5'RACE template switching, a step that added both a universal primer site and unique molecular identifiers.

The input for sequencing was CD4+ T cells sorted from PBMCs, taken less than 13 days after vaccination. All receptors derive from a man aged 45 to 65 who received an inactivated influenza vaccine. Donor details come from another sample of the same person, matched by shared clones.

The chain couples TRBV20-1 to TRBJ1-5; 9 bases fit TRBD1. J gave up 6 bases and V 1 base, and 4 bases lay outside the gene matches. This CDR3 comprises 14 residues. The germline V gene encodes CDR1 DFQATT and CDR2 SNEGSKA (reference sequence). This CDR3 reads CSARAPTGGQPQHF. The CDR3 DNA is TGCAGTGCTAGAGCCCCGACAGGGGGTCAGCCCCAGCATTTT.

There are a few counts of this clonotype. The chain joins TRBV12-3 or TRBV12-4 to TRBJ2-1, with 7 nucleotides matching TRBD1. CDR3 size: 15 residues. V lost 4 bases to trimming and J lost 4 bases; unmatched junction nucleotides: 7. The CDR3 DNA is TGTGCCAGCAGTTCTGGAACAGGGGCATACAATGAGCAGTTCTTC. It yields the protein CASSSGTGAYNEQFF.

This clonotype was seen many times. The rearrangement joins TRBV18 to TRBJ2-3, with a weak D call TRBD1 (6 bases). Germline V CDR1 and CDR2: KGHSH, LQKENI. Trimming shortened V by 8 bases and J by 1 base, and 13 bases separated the two germline ends. The CDR3 consists of 14 residues. The CDR3 DNA sequence: TGTGCCAGCAGCCCAAGGACAGGCACAGATACGCAGTATTTT. It codes for CASSPRTGTDTQYF.

Relative to its sample, this clonotype is medium-sized. The chain carries TRBV7-2 and TRBJ2-5; D ambiguous. Trimming removed 5 bases from V and 5 bases from J, with 12 bases in between. This CDR3 has 13 residues. The germline V gene encodes CDR1 SGHTA and CDR2 FQGNSA. The CDR3 loop is CASSRILRETQYF. The CDR3 nucleotides are TGTGCCAGCAGCCGGATCCTGCGGGAGACCCAGTACTTC. Based on the CDR3 plus reference TRBV7-2 and TRBJ2-5, the full variable domain is GAGVSQSPSNKVTEKGKDVELRCDPISGHTALYWYRQSLGQGLEFLIYFQGNSAPDKSGLPSDRFSAERTGGSVSTLTIQRTQQEDSAVYLCASSRILRETQYFGPGTRLLVL.

The sample holds a few counts of this clonotype. The genes are TRBV7-9 and TRBJ1-3; 9 bases line up with TRBD1. The CDR3 extends over 15 amino acids. V shed 6 bases and J 2 bases; nucleotides not matched to a gene: 5. In germline, CDR1 is SEHNR, CDR2 FQNEAQ (reference sequence). CDR3 region: CASRSTGGPGNTIYF. As DNA, the CDR3 is TGTGCCAGCAGAAGCACAGGGGGCCCTGGAAACACCATATATTTT.

This clonotype was counted only a few times. The genes are TRBV5-1 and TRBJ2-7; 11 bases map to TRBD2. V was pared by 4 bases and J by 3 bases, with 3 bases of the junction left unmatched. The germline CDR1 and CDR2 sequences are SGHRS and YFSETQ. CDR3 length: 14 residues. In DNA, the CDR3 is TGCGCCAGCAGCATAGCGGGGGGGCACTACGAGCAGTACTTC. This sequence encodes CASSIAGGHYEQYF.

The chain has TRBV7-9 and TRBJ2-7, with 8 bases lining up with TRBD1. Germline V gives CDR1 SEHNR, CDR2 FQNEAQ (reference sequence). V lost 5 bases to trimming and J lost 2 bases; unmatched junction nucleotides: 8. The CDR3 loop spans 15 amino acids. The CDR3 DNA reads as TGTGCCAGCAGCCGGCGGGACAGGAGTACCTACGAGCAGTACTTC. It encodes CASSRRDRSTYEQYF.

J is TRBJ1-5 and V is TRBV12-3 or TRBV12-4; no definite D call. V was trimmed by 6 bases and J by 4 bases, leaving 13 bases between them. The CDR3 spans 14 residues. CDR3 sequence: CASSENQRNQPQHF. The CDR3 coding sequence is TGTGCCAGCAGCGAGAACCAACGGAATCAGCCCCAGCATTTT.

This clonotype was seen repeatedly, ten times or more. The chain employs TRBV7-9 and TRBJ2-1; D ambiguous. Germline CDR1 SEHNR, CDR2 FQNEAQ (reference sequence). This CDR3 is built from 12 residues. Trimming took off 11 bases at V and 2 bases at J, with 10 bases between the two ends. The CDR3: CAVLAAYNEQFF. As DNA, the CDR3 is TGTGCCGTTCTGGCAGCCTACAATGAGCAGTTCTTC.

The rearrangement links TRBV12-5 to TRBJ2-3; either TRBD1 or TRBD2 may supply D (5 bases each). Trimming removed 1 base from V and 10 bases from J, with 12 bases in between. From germline, CDR1 is LGHNT and CDR2 FRNRAP. This CDR3 contains 13 residues. Written as DNA, the CDR3 is TGTGCTAGTGGTTTGGGAGGGGTTAGCTCGCAGTATTTT. Protein sequence: CASGLGGVSSQYF.

This clonotype was picked up many times. V and J are TRBV3-1 and TRBJ1-2; D may be TRBD1 (6 bases). CDR3 length equals 12 residues. V lost 4 bases and J lost 14, with 17 bases in between. Germline V gene lookup returns CDR1 LGHDT and CDR2 YNNKEL (reference sequence). The CDR3 protein is CASSPPFRDKTF. The CDR3 nucleotides read TGTGCCAGCAGCCCCCCCTTCCGGGACAAGACCTTC.

This clonotype has a handful of counts. The CDR3 DNA sequence: TGCAGTGCTAGAGATTTTAACAGGGGGCAAGAAAAACTGTTTTTT. Protein: CSARDFNRGQEKLFF. The rearrangement links TRBV20-1 to TRBJ1-4, with 9 bases that match TRBD1. Per germline, CDR1 DFQATT and CDR2 SNEGSKA (reference sequence). This CDR3 contains 15 residues. V lost 0 bases to trimming and J lost 8 bases; unmatched junction nucleotides: 7.

This chain joins TRBV5-1 and TRBJ1-4; D might be TRBD1 (5 bases). V was clipped by 4 bases and J by 5 bases, with 12 bases between them. The CDR3 length is 14 residues. CDR1 is SGHRS and CDR2 is YFSETQ in the germline V gene. CDR3 nucleotides: TGCGCCAGCAGCCCGACAGATGTGAATGAAAAACTGTTTTTT. This gives the protein CASSPTDVNEKLFF. The variable domain in full, with the rest retrieved from reference TRBV5-1 and TRBJ1-4, is KAGVTQTPRYLIKTRGQQVTLSCSPISGHRSVSWYQQTPGQGLQFLFEYFSETQRNKGNFPGRFSGRQFSNSRSEMNVSTLELGDSALYLCASSPTDVNEKLFFGSGTQLSVL.

The rearrangement links TRBV5-1 to TRBJ1-1; 9 positions agree with TRBD1. Germline values: CDR1 SGHRS, CDR2 YFSETQ. CDR3 length equals 13 residues. The V segment lost 3 bases and the J segment 7 bases; nucleotides outside the gene matches: 4. The CDR3 sequence: CASSSRTGVEAFF. CDR3 sequence (DNA): TGCGCCAGCAGCTCGAGGACAGGGGTTGAAGCTTTCTTT.

The table lists this clonotype with many counts. V gene TRBV12-3 or TRBV12-4 combines with J gene TRBJ1-5; D not resolved. The CDR3 extends over 14 amino acids. Trimming stripped 3 bases from V and 1 base from J, with 7 bases between. In DNA, the CDR3 is TGTGCCAGCAGTTTCGGGGTAAGCAATCAGCCCCAGCATTTT. Translated: CASSFGVSNQPQHF.

This clonotype occurred a few times. The chain has TRBV11-2 and TRBJ2-7; 7 bases are shared with TRBD1. The CDR3 covers 19 residues. Per germline, CDR1 SGHAT and CDR2 FQNNGV. The junction had 16 bases not matched to a gene; V was cut back by 0 bases and J by 2 bases. The CDR3 bases are TGTGCCAGCAGCTTAGATTCCAGGGGGTATTACGGATTTACCTACGAGCAGTACTTC. This sequence encodes CASSLDSRGYYGFTYEQYF.

This chain's CDR3 is CATQGFRSSYNEQFF. As DNA, the CDR3 is TGTGCCACCCAGGGTTTCCGAAGCTCCTACAATGAGCAGTTCTTC. This chain uses TRBV28 with TRBJ2-1; D may be TRBD1 (5 bases). V dropped 10 bases and J dropped 0 bases, with 16 bases sitting between them. Germline V gene data show CDR1 as MDHEN and CDR2 as SYDVKM. The CDR3 runs 15 residues.

This chain joins TRBV10-3 and TRBJ2-6; D call uncertain. CDR3 size: 17 residues. The V gene's germline CDR1 is ENHRY and CDR2 SYGVKD. V lost 3 bases, J lost 0 bases, and 12 bases lay in between. The CDR3 coding sequence is TGTGCCATCAGTGACGGACGCACTGCCTCTGGGGCCAACGTCCTGACTTTC. It encodes CAISDGRTASGANVLTF.

V gene TRBV20-1 combines with J gene TRBJ2-7; possible D gene TRBD2, 5 bases. The germline V gene has CDR1 DFQATT and CDR2 SNEGSKA (reference sequence). Trimming removed 6 bases from V and 0 bases from J, with 15 bases in between. The CDR3 is 14 amino acids. The DNA of the CDR3 is TGCAGTGCCTTTGCGGGCGGGCACTCCTACGAGCAGTACTTC. The encoded protein is CSAFAGGHSYEQYF.

The table lists this clonotype with a few counts. In nucleotides, the CDR3 is TGTGCCAGCAGTTTTTGGGGGGCTAGCGGGAAGTACGAGCAGTACTTC. Translation gives CASSFWGASGKYEQYF. The chain joins TRBV28 to TRBJ2-7; TRBD2 matches at 9 bases. J was trimmed by 4 bases and V by 3 bases; bases with no gene match: 10. Per germline, CDR1 MDHEN and CDR2 SYDVKM. This CDR3 has 16 amino acids.

This clonotype was detected only a few times. The CDR3 reads CASSQDPDGTFNEAFF. The CDR3 DNA reads TGCGCCAGCAGCCAAGATCCGGACGGGACTTTTAATGAAGCTTTCTTT. This chain links TRBV4-1 with TRBJ1-1, with D perhaps TRBD1 (5 bases). Germline V CDR1 and CDR2: MGHRA, YSYEKL. The CDR3 length is 16 residues. Trimming removed 0 bases at V and 7 bases at J, with 18 bases between.

The chain is built from TRBV6-2 or TRBV6-3 and TRBJ2-1, with 10 bases that match TRBD2. Germline CDR1 and CDR2: MNHEY and SVGEGT. The CDR3 totals 16 residues. Trimming cost V 5 bases and J 1 base; bases outside gene matches: 5. The CDR3 protein is CASSRSSGRSYNEQFF. Here the CDR3 DNA reads TGTGCCAGCAGTAGATCTAGCGGGAGATCCTACAATGAGCAGTTCTTC.

V and J are TRBV28 and TRBJ1-5, with a weak D call TRBD1 (5 bases). V gave up 7 bases and J gave up 4 bases, with 11 bases separating them. The CDR3 is made up of 13 amino acids. From germline, CDR1 is MDHEN and CDR2 SYDVKM. The CDR3 sequence: CASTPGINQPQHF. CDR3 in DNA: TGTGCCAGCACCCCAGGGATTAATCAGCCCCAGCATTTT.

This clonotype was counted between two and nine times. The rearrangement uses TRBV7-2 and TRBJ1-5; perhaps TRBD1 as D (5 bases). V was shortened by 1 base and J by 7 bases, with 14 bases between the two germline ends. CDR1 SGHTA and CDR2 FQGNSA come from the germline V gene. The CDR3 totals 15 residues. For the CDR3, the DNA is TGTGCCAGCAGCTTAGATTCGGCAGGGTGGCAGCCCCAGCATTTT. Its protein product is CASSLDSAGWQPQHF.

The chain uses TRBV2 and TRBJ1-3, with TRBD1 matching 11 bases. The germline CDR1 and CDR2 sequences are SNHLY and FYNNEI. V was clipped by 6 bases and J by 3 bases; unmatched bases: 1. CDR3 size: 14 residues. The CDR3 sequence is CASSGTGGGNTIYF. The CDR3 coding sequence is TGTGCCAGCAGCGGGACAGGGGGTGGAAACACCATATATTTT.

V usage is TRBV5-1 and J usage is TRBJ2-7; weak D call: TRBD1 (5 bases). The length of the CDR3 is 15 residues. The germline gives CDR1 SGHRS, CDR2 YFSETQ. The ends were cut back, 4 bases at V and 0 bases at J, with 14 bases in the middle. The CDR3 spells CASSQRPDSSYEQYF. CDR3 nucleotide sequence: TGCGCCAGCAGCCAAAGACCCGACAGCTCCTACGAGCAGTACTTC.

V gene TRBV12-3 or TRBV12-4 combines with J gene TRBJ2-3; TRBD2 matches at 13 bases. The CDR3 is 14 amino acids. After removal of 6 bases from V and 7 bases from J, the junction contained 4 bases not matched to a gene. DNA of the CDR3: TGTGCCAGCAGCACTAGCGGGGGGGCTTATACGCAGTATTTT. Encoded protein: CASSTSGGAYTQYF.

The chain employs TRBV5-1 and TRBJ2-7; D may be TRBD2 (5 bases). In germline, CDR1 is SGHRS, CDR2 YFSETQ. Trimming removed 4 bases at V and 4 bases at J, with 12 bases between. The CDR3 runs 13 residues. The CDR3 spells CASSPEGRYEQYF. The CDR3 nucleotides are TGCGCCAGCAGCCCTGAGGGAAGGTACGAGCAGTACTTC.

This clonotype came up a few times. This rearrangement joins TRBV5-6 to TRBJ2-2, with TRBD1 matching 9 bases. This CDR3 contains 14 residues. Germline V gives CDR1 SGHDT, CDR2 YYEEEE. Trimming cost V 0 bases and J 7 bases; bases outside gene matches: 1. The chain's CDR3 is CASSLGQGVGELFF. The DNA for the CDR3 is TGTGCCAGCAGCTTGGGACAGGGGGTCGGGGAGCTGTTTTTT.

This clonotype was seen a few times. The rearrangement links TRBV15 to TRBJ2-7; unclear D gene. V was shortened by 5 bases and J by 5 bases, with 13 bases between the two germline ends. The length of the CDR3 is 13 residues. Germline assignment: CDR1 LNHNV and CDR2 YYDKDF (reference sequence). The CDR3 sequence is CATSWQRNHEQYF. DNA of the CDR3: TGTGCCACCAGCTGGCAACGAAACCACGAGCAGTACTTC.